Listed here are 25 T cell receptor beta chains from one sample, sequenced in a study of T cell changes during pregnancy in multiple sclerosis. Using immunoSEQ multiplex PCR, the repertoire was profiled, and TCRdb retains in-frame clones only, with some absent. The profile shows approximately 57,000 clones, approximately 90% of them singletons. Here the sequenced sample was peripheral blood, taken after pregnancy. The receptors originated from a female donor in good health, enrolled as a control in a pregnancy study.

V is TRBV7-2 and J is TRBJ2-7; D is possibly TRBD2 (6 bases). CDR1 and CDR2 (germline): SGHTA, FQGNSA. CDR3 length equals 14 residues. V shed 1 base and J shed 3 bases, with 10 bases lying between them. The CDR3 here is CASSLEASVYEQYF. CDR3 DNA: TGTGCCAGCAGCTTAGAGGCTAGCGTCTACGAGCAGTACTTC. Drawing the rest from reference TRBV7-2 and TRBJ2-7, the complete variable domain is GAGVSQSPSNKVTEKGKDVELRCDPISGHTALYWYRQSLGQGLEFLIYFQGNSAPDKSGLPSDRFSAERTGGSVSTLTIQRTQQEDSAVYLCASSLEASVYEQYFGPGTRLTVT.

This clone appeared once. The chain has TRBV5-6 and TRBJ1-5; the D gene is possibly TRBD1 (5 bases). This CDR3 spans 15 amino acids. Germline V lookup: CDR1 SGHDT, CDR2 YYEEEE. V was shortened by 1 base and J by 2 bases, with 10 bases between the two germline ends. The CDR3 coding sequence is TGTGCCAGCAGCTTGAGAGTGACAGGCAATCAGCCCCAGCATTTT. Protein: CASSLRVTGNQPQHF. Full variable domain (missing parts from reference TRBV5-6 and TRBJ1-5): DAGVTQSPTHLIKTRGQQVTLRCSPKSGHDTVSWYQQALGQGPQFIFQYYEEEERQRGNFPDRFSGHQFPNYSSELNVNALLLGDSALYLCASSLRVTGNQPQHFGDGTRLSIL.

V gene TRBV28 combines with J gene TRBJ2-7; TRBD2 matches 7 bases. V shed 3 bases and J 6 bases; nucleotides not matched to a gene: 8. This CDR3 contains 14 residues. Germline-derived CDR1 and CDR2 are MDHEN and SYDVKM. The CDR3 nucleotides are TGTGCCAGCAGTTTGGGGGGGAACTTGCGCGAGCAGTACTTC. This sequence encodes CASSLGGNLREQYF.

V gene TRBV11-2 combines with J gene TRBJ1-1, with a weak D call TRBD1 (5 bases). The V and J ends lost 5 bases and 6 bases respectively, with 16 bases between them. Germline-derived CDR1 and CDR2 are SGHAT and FQNNGV. CDR3 length equals 14 residues. The CDR3 here is CASSLGEGRAEAFF. For the CDR3, the DNA is TGTGCCAGCAGCCTGGGGGAGGGAAGGGCTGAAGCTTTCTTT.

The genes are TRBV7-6 and TRBJ1-3, with 8 bases lining up with TRBD1. The ends lost 5 bases at V and 4 bases at J; junction bases unmatched: 16. Germline V gene sequence: CDR1 SGHVS, CDR2 FNYEAQ. CDR3 length: 18 residues. CDR3 nucleotides: TGTGCCAGCAGCCCTACCCCCCCAGGGGGCGCGGGAGGAAACACCATATATTTT. Its protein is CASSPTPPGGAGGNTIYF.

The J gene is TRBJ1-2, the V gene TRBV4-3; D remains unclear. This CDR3 region has 17 residues. Between the trimmed V and J ends, which lost 0 bases and 4 bases, there was a span of 18 bases. In germline, CDR1 is LGHNA, CDR2 YSLEER. The CDR3 DNA reads as TGCGCCAGCAGCCAAGAAGCTCTCGATGACTTACCCTATGGCTACACCTTC. Translating gives CASSQEALDDLPYGYTF.

The J gene is TRBJ1-1, the V gene TRBV7-8; 8 bases match TRBD1. The CDR3 contains 15 residues. J lost 1 base, V lost 2 bases, and 3 bases had no gene match. Germline assignment: CDR1 SGHVS and CDR2 FQNEAQ. The chain's CDR3 is CASSLQGAGNTEAFF. CDR3 nucleotide sequence: TGTGCCAGCAGCTTACAGGGGGCAGGGAACACTGAAGCTTTCTTT.

The chain joins TRBV7-8 to TRBJ1-5; 9 bases fit TRBD1. With 5 bases clipped from V and 5 bases from J, the junction kept 7 bases outside the gene matches. CDR3 length: 15 residues. Germline values: CDR1 SGHVS, CDR2 FQNEAQ. The CDR3 loop is CASSRIQGADQPQHF. The CDR3 region has the DNA TGTGCCAGCAGCCGTATACAGGGGGCGGATCAGCCCCAGCATTTT.

The gene calls are TRBV5-6 and TRBJ2-2; the match to TRBD1 covers 8 bases. Germline V gene lookup returns CDR1 SGHDT and CDR2 YYEEEE. The trim removed 4 bases at V and 3 bases at J, leaving 8 bases unmatched. The CDR3 totals 16 residues. The CDR3 nucleotides are TGTGCCAGCAGCGTACCGGGACAGGAATACACCGGGGAGCTGTTTTTT. Translating it yields CASSVPGQEYTGELFF.

V and J are TRBV27 and TRBJ2-2, with 9 bases matching TRBD2. The J segment lost 6 bases and the V segment lost 3 bases, leaving 5 bases of the junction unmatched. The CDR3 has 15 residues. Germline V gene lookup returns CDR1 MNHEY and CDR2 SMNVEV (reference sequence). The CDR3: CASSFRREGSGELFF. Here the CDR3 DNA reads TGTGCCAGCAGTTTCCGGCGGGAGGGGTCCGGGGAGCTGTTTTTT.

This chain uses TRBV7-9 with TRBJ1-1, with D possibly being TRBD1 (6 bases). Trimming cost V 6 bases and J 3 bases, with 23 bases left between them. The CDR3 runs to 17 residues. CDR1 SEHNR and CDR2 FQNEAQ come from the germline V gene (reference sequence). CDR3 protein: CASRSKLQGSRDTEAFF. DNA of the CDR3: TGTGCCAGCAGATCTAAATTACAGGGTTCGAGGGACACTGAAGCTTTCTTT.

The J gene is TRBJ1-3, the V gene TRBV28; possible D gene TRBD1, 6 bases. V was cut by 2 bases and J by 4 bases, with 12 bases left in between. The CDR3 runs to 15 residues. CDR1 and CDR2 from the germline V gene are MDHEN and SYDVKM. Here the CDR3 DNA reads TGTGCCAGCAGTTTACCCGGACAGTTGGGAAACACCATATATTTT. Residues: CASSLPGQLGNTIYF.

J is TRBJ1-2 and V is TRBV28; 8 positions match TRBD1. Germline CDR1 is MDHEN and CDR2 is SYDVKM. The CDR3 sequence is 14 residues long. V gave up 6 bases and J gave up 3 bases; unmatched junction bases: 6. The CDR3 region has the DNA TGTGCCAGCAGGTCAGGGGGCCTGGACTATGGCTACACCTTC. It specifies CASRSGGLDYGYTF.

The V gene is TRBV5-6, the J gene TRBJ1-2; tentative D call: TRBD1 (6 bases). The CDR3 totals 16 residues. V lost 2 bases and J 8 bases, leaving 22 bases between the germline ends. The germline gives CDR1 SGHDT, CDR2 YYEEEE. CDR3 protein: CASSFLAGRGGVGYTF. In nucleotides, the CDR3 is TGTGCCAGCAGCTTTTTAGCTGGCAGGGGAGGGGTAGGCTACACCTTC.

The chain uses TRBV2 and TRBJ2-7; TRBD2 matches 11 bases. Germline CDR1 SNHLY, CDR2 FYNNEI. The CDR3 consists of 14 residues. The junction had 10 bases not matched to a gene; V was cut back by 11 bases and J by 4 bases. DNA for the CDR3: TGTGCCTACGGACTAGCGGGTCTCTCGTACGAGCAGTACTTC. Protein product: CAYGLAGLSYEQYF.

The chain uses TRBV28 and TRBJ1-2; maybe TRBD1 (6 bases). V lost 3 bases and J lost 5, with 7 bases in between. The CDR3 is 12 amino acids. Germline assignment: CDR1 MDHEN and CDR2 SYDVKM. CDR3 DNA: TGTGCCAGCAGTTTCAGGGGTTATGGCTACACCTTC. Residues: CASSFRGYGYTF.

This sequence joins TRBV6-5 and TRBJ1-3; D perhaps matches TRBD1 (6 bases). Trimming took 5 bases from V and 3 from J, leaving 14 bases between them. Germline V gene data show CDR1 as MNHEY and CDR2 as SVGAGI. The CDR3 totals 15 residues. CDR3 DNA sequence: TGTGCCAGCAGTCACAGGGTAGAAGGTGGAAACACCATATATTTT. Translation gives CASSHRVEGGNTIYF.

A word on this clone: Its ends do not fully match the called genes, so a read error is possible. The DNA for the CDR3 is TGCACCAGCAGCTCCAGGACATGGGACACCGGGGAGCTGTTTTTT. Translated: CTSSSRTWDTGELFF. The chain has TRBV5-1 and TRBJ2-2; D may be TRBD1 (5 bases). The CDR3 covers 15 residues. CDR1 SGHRS and CDR2 YFSETQ come from the germline V gene. Full variable domain (missing parts from reference TRBV5-1 and TRBJ2-2): KAGVTQTPRYLIKTRGQQVTLSCSPISGHRSVSWYQQTPGQGLQFLFEYFSETQRNKGNFPGRFSGRQFSNSRSEMNVSTLELGDSALYLCTSSSRTWDTGELFFGEGSRLTVL.

V is TRBV5-4 and J is TRBJ2-1; TRBD2 matches at 8 bases. The V segment lost 3 bases and the J segment 2 bases; nucleotides outside the gene matches: 4. CDR3 length: 15 residues. Germline V lookup: CDR1 SGHNT, CDR2 YYREEE (reference sequence). CDR3 amino acids: CASSSPGLAYNEQFF. As DNA, the CDR3 is TGTGCCAGCAGCTCCCCGGGACTAGCCTACAATGAGCAGTTCTTC.

This chain joins TRBV28 and TRBJ1-3; D possibly corresponds to TRBD1 (5 bases). Germline V gives CDR1 MDHEN, CDR2 SYDVKM. The length of the CDR3 is 14 residues. The ends were cut back, 5 bases at V and 3 bases at J, with 11 bases in the middle. The DNA of the CDR3 is TGTGCCAGCAGTATGGGGGGTTATGGAAACACCATATATTTT. This sequence encodes CASSMGGYGNTIYF. Full variable domain (outside the CDR3, taken from reference TRBV28 and TRBJ1-3): DVKVTQSSRYLVKRTGEKVFLECVQDMDHENMFWYRQDPGLGLRLIYFSYDVKMKEKGDIPEGYSVSREKKERFSLILESASTNQTSMYLCASSMGGYGNTIYFGEGSWLTVV.

J is TRBJ2-3 and V is TRBV4-1; no clear D gene. In germline, CDR1 is MGHRA, CDR2 YSYEKL. This CDR3 contains 13 residues. The V and J ends lost 3 bases and 4 bases respectively, with 8 bases between them. The CDR3 bases are TGCGCCAGCAGCCAGGAGATGCCAGATACGCAGTATTTT. It encodes CASSQEMPDTQYF.

This clone is a singleton in its sample. The CDR3 loop is CSGNRGLETQYF. CDR3 in DNA: TGCAGCGGAAACAGGGGGCTTGAGACCCAGTACTTC. The V call is TRBV29-1, the J call TRBJ2-5, with 9 bases matching TRBD1. The germline V gene encodes CDR1 SQVTM and CDR2 ANQGSEA. After removal of 7 bases from V and 5 bases from J, the junction contained 5 bases not matched to a gene. This CDR3 spans 12 amino acids.

The chain combines TRBV9 with TRBJ1-4, with a possible D match to TRBD1 (5 bases). V was clipped by 4 bases and J by 5 bases, with 15 bases between them. CDR1 and CDR2 (germline): SGDLS, YYNGEE. There are 15 residues in the CDR3. In DNA, the CDR3 is TGTGCCAGCAGCCCGACCGGGGGGATAAATGAAAAACTGTTTTTT. Translation: CASSPTGGINEKLFF.

This rearrangement joins TRBV7-2 to TRBJ1-1, with D possibly TRBD1 on 5 matching bases. This CDR3 has 14 residues. V was clipped by 5 bases and J by 1 base, with 11 bases between them. In germline, CDR1 is SGHTA, CDR2 FQGNSA. DNA of the CDR3: TGTGCCAGCAGCCCGACGGGGGGGAACACTGAAGCTTTCTTT. Translated, it gives CASSPTGGNTEAFF.

This chain links TRBV7-9 with TRBJ2-7; 9 nucleotides match TRBD1. Germline-derived CDR1 and CDR2 are SEHNR and FQNEAQ (reference sequence). V shed 5 bases and J 3 bases; nucleotides not matched to a gene: 8. This CDR3 has 15 amino acids. In DNA form, the CDR3 reads TGTGCCAGCAGCCCGGGACAGGGATCTTTCTACGAGCAGTACTTC. Translating it yields CASSPGQGSFYEQYF. The full variable domain, its missing parts supplied by reference TRBV7-9 and TRBJ2-7, is DTGVSQNPRHKITKRGQNVTFRCDPISEHNRLYWYRQTLGQGPEFLTYFQNEAQLEKSRLLSDRFSAERPKGSFSTLEIQRTEQGDSAMYLCASSPGQGSFYEQYFGPGTRLTVT.